The 7 T cell receptor beta chains presented below share a single source sample, sequenced in a study of T cell repertoires in cytomegalovirus infection. TCRdb redid the calling of the reads with MiXCR, one entry per CDR3 protein. This repertoire shows some 100,000 distinct CDR3 sequences, less than 25% found once; its top ten account for around 40%. Sequences were obtained from CD8+ T cells from PBMCs. All receptors derive from a human donor in good health (CMV status not recorded). Some clones in this sample may be carry-over from other donors' samples.

This clonotype was found many times. The chain uses TRBV7-9 and TRBJ1-5, with no clear D. Germline assignment: CDR1 SEHNR and CDR2 FQNEAQ (reference sequence). The CDR3 runs to 14 residues. Trimming removed 1 base from V and 1 base from J, with 5 bases in between. The CDR3 nucleotides read TGTGCCAGCAGCTTAGTGGGCAGCAATCAGCCCCAGCATTTT. Protein sequence: CASSLVGSNQPQHF.

The V and J genes are TRBV19 and TRBJ2-5; TRBD1 agrees at 7 bases. V dropped 2 bases and J dropped 5; count of bases not matched to a gene: 8. This CDR3 region has 15 residues. Germline-derived CDR1 and CDR2 are LNHDA and SQIVND (reference sequence). The CDR3 reads CASSIHRGGMETQYF. The CDR3 DNA sequence: TGTGCCAGTAGTATACACAGGGGTGGTATGGAGACCCAGTACTTC.

This chain uses TRBV6-2 or TRBV6-3 with TRBJ2-7, with D unclear. Germline V gene data show CDR1 as MNHEY and CDR2 as SVGEGT. This CDR3 comprises 11 residues. Trimming pared 2 bases from V and 7 bases from J, leaving 6 bases between. Here the CDR3 reads CASSYRREQYF. In DNA, the CDR3 is TGTGCCAGCAGTTACCGGCGGGAGCAGTACTTC.

The genes are TRBV9 and TRBJ2-7; no firm D call. Trimming cost V 2 bases and J 2 bases, with 8 bases left between them. This CDR3 has 13 residues. The V gene's germline CDR1 is SGDLS and CDR2 YYNGEE. CDR3 protein: CASSVGDTYEQYF. CDR3 in DNA: TGTGCCAGCAGCGTCGGAGATACCTACGAGCAGTACTTC.

V gene TRBV28 combines with J gene TRBJ2-3; 11 nucleotides agree with TRBD2. The CDR3 has 17 amino acids. From germline, CDR1 is MDHEN and CDR2 SYDVKM. Trimming took 2 bases from V and 6 from J; bases not matched to a gene: 10. Written as DNA, the CDR3 is TGTGCCAGCAGTTTAAGACTAGCGGGAACCCCGGGGGATACGCAGTATTTT. Translating gives CASSLRLAGTPGDTQYF.

This clonotype was observed many times. The genes are TRBV15 and TRBJ1-2; 12 bases line up with TRBD1. The J segment lost 8 bases and the V segment lost 5 bases, leaving 6 bases of the junction unmatched. The CDR3 is 14 residues long. CDR1 and CDR2 (germline): LNHNV, YYDKDF (reference sequence). The CDR3 region has the DNA TGTGCCACCAGCTGGGACAGGGGGCCTGGAGGCTACACCTTC. Protein product: CATSWDRGPGGYTF. The whole variable domain, remainder taken from reference TRBV15 and TRBJ1-2, is DAMVIQNPRYQVTQFGKPVTLSCSQTLNHNVMYWYQQKSSQAPKLLFHYYDKDFNNEADTPDNFQSRRPNTSFCFLDIRSPGLGDTAMYLCATSWDRGPGGYTFGSGTRLTVV.

This rearrangement joins TRBV20-1 to TRBJ2-7, with D perhaps TRBD1 (6 bases). The CDR3 covers 12 residues. V shed 5 bases and J shed 2 bases, with 10 bases lying between them. Germline V gene lookup returns CDR1 DFQATT and CDR2 SNEGSKA (reference sequence). The CDR3 region is CSAVTGTYEQYF. In nucleotides, the CDR3 is TGCAGTGCTGTTACAGGGACCTACGAGCAGTACTTC.